The following is a TCR beta chain sequence with its context. Sequence at one end of the junction differs from germline and may be a read error. The data originate from a study of tumor-infiltrating lymphocytes in primary liver carcinoma. At the level of the study: Men as well as women, aged 30 to 69 years, made up the patients.

Co-extraction of both nucleic acids (RNA and DNA) used about 19-33 mg of unsorted bulk tissue. Infection with HBV was chronic in patients; they were treatment-naive. The authors made TCR beta cDNA from around 500 ng total RNA with a constant-region primer. Sequencing libraries for TCR beta derived from three nested multiplex PCR rounds that used slightly modified ARM-PCR. Running 9 to 11 cycles apiece, the first two PCR rounds relied on TRBV1-TRBV30 forward primers together with a C-beta reverse primer. TCRdb re-derived calls from the multiplex PCR reads in MiXCR, one entry per CDR3 protein. Of 150,000 to 200,000 distinct CDR3 sequences listed, over 80% are singletons. Germline V gives CDR1 SQVTM, CDR2 ANQGSEA. The CDR3 runs 14 residues.

This sequence was found in a man aged 40-49 years with primary liver carcinoma and hepatitis B virus infection. This chain joins TRBV29-1 and TRBJ2-1, with a possible D match to TRBD2 (6 bases). The specimen sequenced was tumor tissue from primary liver carcinoma. In DNA form, the CDR3 reads TGTAGCGTTAATCCAGGGAGGTTTTTGAGGGAGCAGTTCTTC. This gives the protein CSVNPGRFLREQFF.